This T cell receptor (beta chain) came from a study of T cells in Graves' hyperthyroidism and ophthalmopathy. Many counts were recorded for this clonotype. The CDR3 regions of TCR beta were amplified from RNA transcripts. First-round RT-PCR with HTBI primers amplified the TCR CDR3 region. Each CDR3 protein gets one entry after TCRdb re-called the multiplex PCR reads with MiXCR. The table has approximately 420,000 distinct CDR3 sequences, around 13% seen once; the top ten hold 5.3%. J gave up 8 bases and V 6 bases, and 6 bases lay outside the gene matches. There are 15 residues in the CDR3. Germline CDR1 SNHLY, CDR2 FYNNEI.

The chain combines TRBV2 with TRBJ2-1, with 14 bases that match TRBD2. The TCR originated in a woman under 30 with Graves' hyperthyroidism. Material: blood. CDR3 in amino acids: CASRQGLAGGHEQFF. The CDR3 bases are TGTGCCAGCAGGCAAGGACTAGCGGGAGGCCATGAGCAGTTCTTC.